A single sample gave rise to the 19 T cell receptor beta chains below, sequenced in a study of OX40 agonist ivuxolimab in advanced cancers. Sequenced by immunoSEQ multiplex PCR; TCRdb stores in-frame clones only, minus some. Among more than 20,000 clones, approximately 90% were seen once, and the ten largest hold nearly 60%. The sample here was CD4+ or CD8+ T cells sorted from blood, taken in a trial of the OX40 agonist ivuxolimab. These receptors all come from an adult with an advanced solid tumor such as melanoma, head and neck, liver or kidney cancer.

The sample holds one count of this clone. The rearrangement links TRBV19 to TRBJ2-1, with a tentative D call TRBD1 (6 bases). Germline CDR1 is LNHDA and CDR2 is SQIVND (reference sequence). The CDR3 contains 15 residues. V was cut by 9 bases and J by 3 bases, with 18 bases left in between. Written as DNA, the CDR3 is TGTGCCAGCTCCTTTATGGGGGCCCACTACAATGAGCAGTTCTTC. Translated: CASSFMGAHYNEQFF.

In its sample, this clone was seen a few times. The rearrangement joins TRBV27 to TRBJ2-2, with D unresolved. This CDR3 has 13 amino acids. V lost 7 bases to trimming and J lost 2 bases, with 8 bases between them. Per the germline V gene, CDR1 is MNHEY and CDR2 is SMNVEV (reference sequence). CDR3 bases: TGTGCCAGCAAATCGTCCAACACCGGGGAGCTGTTTTTT. Amino acids: CASKSSNTGELFF.

The chain combines TRBV10-3 with TRBJ1-2; 9 nucleotides agree with TRBD1. CDR1 is ENHRY, CDR2 SYGVKD, per germline. V was clipped by 2 bases and J by 5 bases; unmatched bases: 12. The CDR3 covers 17 residues. In DNA form, the CDR3 reads TGTGCCATCAGTGAGCAGTTTGCAGGACAGGGGTTTTATGGCTACACCTTC. Translation: CAISEQFAGQGFYGYTF.

This sequence joins TRBV6-5 and TRBJ1-2; 8 nucleotides align to TRBD1. Germline CDR1 reads MNHEY; CDR2 reads SVGAGI. V lost 5 bases and J lost 6; bases outside the gene matches: 8. The CDR3 spans 14 residues. CDR3 sequence: CASSPGQGGNGYTF. CDR3 DNA: TGTGCCAGCAGTCCAGGACAGGGAGGGAATGGCTACACCTTC.

The CDR3 coding sequence is TGTGCCAGCAGTTACTCGAGGGGGTTGGGCAATGAGCAGTTCTTC. This sequence encodes CASSYSRGLGNEQFF. The genes are TRBV6-5 and TRBJ2-1; D is perhaps TRBD1 (6 bases). V was shortened by 0 bases and J by 6 bases, with 12 bases between the two germline ends. CDR3 size: 15 residues. The V gene's germline CDR1 is MNHEY and CDR2 SVGAGI.

The V call is TRBV7-8, the J call TRBJ1-6, with 7 bases that match TRBD1. CDR1 and CDR2 from the germline V gene are SGHVS and FQNEAQ. The trim removed 0 bases at V and 7 bases at J, leaving 6 bases unmatched. CDR3 length: 16 amino acids. The CDR3 bases are TGTGCCAGCAGCTTAGCGGGGACAGCTACCAATTCACCCCTCCACTTT. Translating gives CASSLAGTATNSPLHF.

The J gene is TRBJ1-2, the V gene TRBV10-3, with D perhaps TRBD1 (5 bases). V was cut by 6 bases and J by 5 bases, with 13 bases left in between. The CDR3 contains 13 residues. CDR1 ENHRY and CDR2 SYGVKD come from the germline V gene. The CDR3 DNA reads TGTGCCATCAGAGAAGACAGTACTTATGGCTACACCTTC. It specifies CAIREDSTYGYTF.

This clone has only a few counts. This rearrangement joins TRBV30 to TRBJ1-1; D is possibly TRBD1 (6 bases). This CDR3 spans 15 amino acids. V gave up 2 bases and J gave up 1 base, with 14 bases separating them. Germline V gene data show CDR1 as GTSNPN and CDR2 as SVGIG (reference sequence). CDR3 region: CAWSPRTEWNTEAFF. CDR3 nucleotide sequence: TGTGCCTGGAGTCCGCGGACAGAGTGGAACACTGAAGCTTTCTTT. Looking up the rest from reference TRBV30 and TRBJ1-1 gives the full variable domain: SQTIHQWPATLVQPVGSPLSLECTVEGTSNPNLYWYRQAAGRGLQLLFYSVGIGQISSEVPQNLSASRPQDRQFILSSKKLLLSDSGFYLCAWSPRTEWNTEAFFGQGTRLTVV.

This clone has just one count. This chain uses TRBV10-1 with TRBJ2-2; 7 bases match TRBD2. This CDR3 has 16 residues. J lost 1 base, V lost 6 bases, and 8 bases had no gene match. CDR1 and CDR2 from the germline V gene are WNHNN and SYGVQD (reference sequence). The CDR3 coding sequence is TGCGCCAGCAGCCCGGCTAGCGGCTTGAACACCGGGGAGCTGTTTTTT. It yields the protein CASSPASGLNTGELFF.

The chain recombines TRBV6-6 with TRBJ1-1; possible D gene TRBD1, 5 bases. Between the trimmed V and J ends, which lost 6 bases and 8 bases, there was a span of 22 bases. Germline lookup yields CDR1 MNHNY and CDR2 SVGAGI (reference sequence). This CDR3 contains 15 residues. In DNA, the CDR3 is TGTGCCAGCAGCCCAGGGAGGGGCGCAGACTTAGAAGCTTTCTTT. Translated: CASSPGRGADLEAFF.

The chain couples TRBV6-4 to TRBJ2-1; possibly TRBD1 for D (6 bases). The germline CDR1 and CDR2 sequences are MRHNA and SNTAGT. CDR3 size: 15 residues. V lost 3 bases, J lost 2 bases, and 11 bases lay in between. For the CDR3, the DNA is TGTGCCAGCAGTGATTTGGGGGCCCCCTACAATGAGCAGTTCTTC. Amino acids: CASSDLGAPYNEQFF.

This clone was detected once. The gene calls are TRBV27 and TRBJ2-2; D remains unclear. Germline CDR1 MNHEY, CDR2 SMNVEV (reference sequence). V was clipped by 6 bases and J by 2 bases, with 4 bases between them. The CDR3 consists of 12 residues. CDR3 residues: CASRSNTGELFF. CDR3 coding DNA: TGTGCCAGCAGATCCAACACCGGGGAGCTGTTTTTT.

The chain recombines TRBV27 with TRBJ2-3; TRBD1 matches 8 bases. Germline V gene lookup returns CDR1 MNHEY and CDR2 SMNVEV (reference sequence). This CDR3 comprises 16 residues. V lost 2 bases to trimming and J lost 2 bases; unmatched junction nucleotides: 6. The CDR3: CASSLRRTGYTDTQYF. In nucleotides, the CDR3 is TGTGCCAGCAGTTTACGTCGGACAGGGTACACAGATACGCAGTATTTT.

The chain combines TRBV7-8 with TRBJ2-5, with 7 bases lining up with TRBD2. With V trimmed by 4 bases and J by 3 bases, 8 bases remained unmatched. This CDR3 has 15 amino acids. Per the germline V gene, CDR1 is SGHVS and CDR2 is FQNEAQ. CDR3 region: CASSSWDYQKETQYF. For the CDR3, the DNA is TGTGCCAGCAGCTCCTGGGACTATCAAAAAGAGACCCAGTACTTC. Full variable domain (outside the CDR3, taken from reference TRBV7-8 and TRBJ2-5): GAGVSQSPRYKVAKRGQDVALRCDPISGHVSLFWYQQALGQGPEFLTYFQNEAQLDKSGLPSDRFFAERPEGSVSTLKIQRTQQEDSAVYLCASSSWDYQKETQYFGPGTRLLVL.

This sequence joins TRBV7-9 and TRBJ2-1; TRBD1 might be the D (5 bases). Germline CDR1 SEHNR, CDR2 FQNEAQ (reference sequence). With 5 bases removed from V and 3 bases from J, the gap between germline ends came to 8 bases. The CDR3 runs 13 residues. Written as DNA, the CDR3 is TGTGCCAGCAGCCGGACAAGCTACAATGAGCAGTTCTTC. Protein sequence: CASSRTSYNEQFF.

The chain uses TRBV6-5 and TRBJ2-3; 13 bases fit TRBD2. The CDR3 length is 16 residues. Germline V gene data show CDR1 as MNHEY and CDR2 as SVGAGI. J gave up 3 bases and V 2 bases, and 2 bases lay outside the gene matches. The CDR3 here is CASSYTSGGETDTQYF. In DNA, the CDR3 is TGTGCCAGCAGTTACACTAGCGGGGGGGAGACAGATACGCAGTATTTT.

The V call is TRBV10-2, the J call TRBJ2-3; D gene uncertain. V was cut by 2 bases and J by 0 bases, with 9 bases left in between. Per germline, CDR1 WSHSY and CDR2 SAAADI. The CDR3 extends over 15 amino acids. The CDR3, as DNA: TGCGCCAGCAGTGAGGGTATCATTAGCACAGATACGCAGTATTTT. Its translation: CASSEGIISTDTQYF.

This rearrangement joins TRBV9 to TRBJ2-3; tentatively, D is TRBD2 (6 bases). CDR1 is SGDLS and CDR2 is YYNGEE in the germline V gene. The ends were cut back, 3 bases at V and 1 base at J, with 12 bases in the middle. This CDR3 is built from 15 residues. Written as DNA, the CDR3 is TGTGCCAGCAGCGCCGGGACTGTACGCACAGATACGCAGTATTTT. Amino acid sequence: CASSAGTVRTDTQYF. Filled out from reference TRBV9 and TRBJ2-3, the complete variable domain reads DSGVTQTPKHLITATGQRVTLRCSPRSGDLSVYWYQQSLDQGLQFLIQYYNGEERAKGNILERFSAQQFPDLHSELNLSSLELGDSALYFCASSAGTVRTDTQYFGPGTRLTVL.

V and J are TRBV4-1 and TRBJ2-5; 10 nucleotides align to TRBD2. J gave up 5 bases and V 0 bases, and 6 bases lay outside the gene matches. CDR1 and CDR2 from the germline V gene are MGHRA and YSYEKL. This CDR3 is 16 amino acids long. DNA of the CDR3: TGCGCCAGCAGCCAAGAGGCTAGCGGGGGATATGAGACCCAGTACTTC. This encodes CASSQEASGGYETQYF.